Each of the 2 T cell receptor beta chains below was sequenced from the same sample in a study of radiation and T cells in renal cell carcinoma. The assay was immunoSEQ multiplex PCR, and TCRdb's table has in-frame clones only and misses some. Of some 100,000 clones in the sample, 82% were seen once. Time point given: baseline pretreatment blood. Treatment given: 15 Gy SBRT to primary tumor, nephrectomy 4 weeks later. The sequencing used blood, collected from a patient whose treatment included radiotherapy and nephrectomy. The receptors were gathered from a man in his sixties with renal cell carcinoma.

This clone was found a few times. The chain combines TRBV18 with TRBJ2-1, with D tentatively TRBD1 (6 bases). This CDR3 is 16 amino acids long. V lost 1 base and J lost 5, with 15 bases in between. The germline V gene has CDR1 KGHSH and CDR2 LQKENI. CDR3 nucleotide sequence: TGTGCCAGCTCACCACGTTCCGCAGGGGAAAACAATGAGCAGTTCTTC. This encodes CASSPRSAGENNEQFF.

This clone has just one count. CDR3 sequence (DNA): TGTGCCAGCAGCTTAAAGGACGTTGTCTCTGGAAACACCATATATTTT. The encoded protein is CASSLKDVVSGNTIYF. The chain recombines TRBV5-4 with TRBJ1-3; unclear D gene. V was pared by 2 bases and J by 0 bases, with 12 bases between. CDR1 SGHNT and CDR2 YYREEE come from the germline V gene (reference sequence). The CDR3 totals 16 residues.